The 14 T cell receptor beta chains below all came from one sample that was sequenced in a study of blood T cells in healthy people across ages (dated by TCRdb to between 2014 and 2017). Library preparation was by 5' RACE. The instrument given in TCRdb is Illumina HiSeq 2500. A second about 7 to 11 cycle PCR used a sample-barcoded 5' primer and a J-beta primer mix. TCRdb trimmed public reads at Q25 via fastp, called clones via MiXCR and kept in-frame beta chains. Records with the same CDR3 protein are collapsed into one entry carrying the most frequent genes and DNA. In this sample the table shows 1 million or so distinct CDR3 sequences, roughly 45% of which occur a single time. The top ten clones comprise approximately 19% of the sample. What was sequenced was blood. Every receptor here comes from a woman aged 55-69 years in good health.

The chain has TRBV20-1 and TRBJ2-1; TRBD2 agrees at 9 bases. V was clipped by 2 bases and J by 9 bases; unmatched bases: 8. The CDR3 extends over 14 amino acids. The V gene's germline CDR1 is DFQATT and CDR2 SNEGSKA (reference sequence). CDR3 sequence: CSARRLAGWAEQFF. Written as DNA, the CDR3 is TGCAGTGCTAGACGGCTAGCGGGATGGGCTGAGCAGTTCTTC.

The rearrangement uses TRBV28 and TRBJ1-1, with D uncertain. From germline, CDR1 is MDHEN and CDR2 SYDVKM. The V gene lost 3 bases and the J gene lost 3 bases, with 17 bases spanning the gap. This CDR3 has 16 amino acids. DNA for the CDR3: TGTGCCAGCAGTTTTGCGGGGAGAAAACGGGACACTGAAGCTTTCTTT. Residues: CASSFAGRKRDTEAFF.

The V call is TRBV18, the J call TRBJ2-7; weak D call: TRBD2 (6 bases). The germline CDR1 and CDR2 sequences are KGHSH and LQKENI. The CDR3 runs 14 residues. Deletions cut 0 bases from V and 2 bases from J, with 8 bases between. For the CDR3, the DNA is TGTGCCAGCTCACCACCGGCTAGCGCCTACGAGCAGTACTTC. As protein: CASSPPASAYEQYF.

The rearrangement joins TRBV29-1 to TRBJ2-7; TRBD2 aligns across 14 bases. This CDR3 contains 15 residues. V lost 4 bases to trimming and J lost 5 bases; unmatched junction nucleotides: 7. Germline lookup yields CDR1 SQVTM and CDR2 ANQGSEA. The CDR3 DNA is TGCAGCGTTGTTGGGACTAGCGGGAGTCTCGACGAGCAGTACTTC. It is translated as CSVVGTSGSLDEQYF.

This clonotype was picked up one time. The rearrangement uses TRBV6-2 or TRBV6-3 and TRBJ2-5; TRBD2 might be the D (6 bases). Between the trimmed V and J ends, which lost 6 bases and 5 bases, there was a span of 16 bases. Germline V gives CDR1 MNHEY, CDR2 SVGEGT. The CDR3 length is 14 residues. The CDR3 sequence: CASRAGTRVETQYF. The CDR3 region has the DNA TGTGCCAGCAGGGCCGGGACTCGTGTGGAGACCCAGTACTTC.

This clonotype turned up a few times. The chain combines TRBV6-5 with TRBJ2-3; tentatively, D is TRBD1 (6 bases). The germline V and J ends were trimmed by 2 bases and 3 bases, with 12 bases remaining between them. The germline gives CDR1 MNHEY, CDR2 SVGAGI. CDR3 size: 15 residues. CDR3 loop: CASSYLGARTDTQYF. The CDR3 DNA reads as TGTGCCAGCAGTTACCTGGGGGCGAGAACAGATACGCAGTATTTT.

Only a few counts were recorded for this clonotype. J is TRBJ2-3 and V is TRBV10-3, with D possibly being TRBD2 (5 bases). Germline assignment: CDR1 ENHRY and CDR2 SYGVKD. The CDR3 loop spans 12 amino acids. V was shortened by 6 bases and J by 5 bases, with 9 bases between the two germline ends. CDR3 protein: CAIRLDQDTQYF. The CDR3 coding sequence is TGTGCCATCAGACTAGACCAAGATACGCAGTATTTT.

This clonotype came up a few times. This chain uses TRBV29-1 with TRBJ2-3; D call uncertain. The CDR3 sequence is 12 residues long. Trimming stripped 4 bases from V and 5 bases from J, with 10 bases between. CDR1 is SQVTM, CDR2 ANQGSEA, per germline. DNA for the CDR3: TGCAGCGTTGCCACGGGCGGAGATACGCAGTATTTT. It translates to CSVATGGDTQYF.

This clonotype has only a few counts. The V call is TRBV28, the J call TRBJ2-7, with 8 nucleotides matching TRBD2. The J call may be mistaken, given a closer DNA end match to TRBJ2-5. CDR1 and CDR2 from the germline V gene are MDHEN and SYDVKM. The CDR3 loop spans 14 amino acids. The CDR3 reads CASSFQREKGTQYF. Here the CDR3 DNA reads TGTGCCAGCAGTTTCCAGCGGGAGAAGGGGACCCAGTACTTC.

The rearrangement links TRBV24-1 to TRBJ2-1; D not certain. Per the germline V gene, CDR1 is KGHDR and CDR2 is SFDVKD. The CDR3 has 16 residues. Trimming took off 3 bases at V and 2 bases at J, with 13 bases between the two ends. Here the CDR3 DNA reads TGTGCCACCAGTGATGCCCCTAGTGACACCTACAATGAGCAGTTCTTC. This codes for CATSDAPSDTYNEQFF.

This rearrangement joins TRBV7-9 to TRBJ2-7; TRBD2 matches at 8 bases. The CDR3 is 14 residues long. V was pared by 8 bases and J by 3 bases, with 9 bases of the junction left unmatched. The germline V gene encodes CDR1 SEHNR and CDR2 FQNEAQ (reference sequence). CDR3 region: CASSLAARYYEQYF. As DNA, the CDR3 is TGTGCCAGCTCACTAGCGGCCCGTTACTACGAGCAGTACTTC.

Only one count was recorded for this clonotype. This sequence joins TRBV5-1 and TRBJ2-1; 10 bases fit TRBD1. CDR3 length: 15 amino acids. V shed 0 bases and J 8 bases; nucleotides not matched to a gene: 5. Germline V CDR1 and CDR2: SGHRS, YFSETQ. The CDR3 bases are TGCGCCAGCAGCTTGGGGACAGGGGGGGCATATGAGCAGTTCTTC. As protein: CASSLGTGGAYEQFF.

This CDR3 reads CASSSRGKTEAFF. DNA of the CDR3: TGTGCCAGCAGTTCGAGGGGCAAGACTGAAGCTTTCTTT. The V gene is TRBV12-3 or TRBV12-4, the J gene TRBJ1-1; D perhaps matches TRBD1 (5 bases). CDR3 length: 13 amino acids. V shed 4 bases and J shed 5 bases, with 11 bases lying between them.

The CDR3 DNA follows: TGTGCCAGCAGTGAAGTGTGGCGGGAGACAGATACGCAGTATTTT. It specifies CASSEVWRETDTQYF. The chain has TRBV6-1 and TRBJ2-3; 7 nucleotides match TRBD2. Looked up from germline, CDR1 is MNHNS and CDR2 is SASEGT. V lost 1 base, J lost 3 bases, and 4 bases stayed unmatched. CDR3 length: 15 residues.